The 14 T cell receptor beta chains given below trace back to one sample, sequenced in a study of molecular identifiers for immune sequencing clone quantification. In TCRdb, the PCR reads were re-called with MiXCR into one record per CDR3 protein. The sample consists of over 600,000 distinct CDR3 sequences, roughly 21% of them appearing once. The material sequenced was naive CD8+ T cells from blood, with Jurkat cell RNA spiked in. Subset reported: FACS-sorted CD8+CD4-CCR7+CD45RA+ naive T cells. The receptors were gathered from a human donor in good health. Some libraries in this study had Jurkat cell RNA spiked in.

This clonotype occurred many times. The chain is built from TRBV20-1 and TRBJ2-3, with 11 bases lining up with TRBD2. CDR1 and CDR2 (germline): DFQATT, SNEGSKA (reference sequence). V was pared by 0 bases and J by 2 bases, with 4 bases of the junction left unmatched. The CDR3 has 16 amino acids. In nucleotides, the CDR3 is TGCAGTGCTAGAGACCTGACTAGCGGGATCACAGATACGCAGTATTTT. As protein: CSARDLTSGITDTQYF.

This clonotype has a count of ten or more. This chain connects TRBV6-5 to TRBJ2-1; a weak D match, TRBD1 (7 bases). The CDR3 covers 15 residues. Between the trimmed V and J ends, which lost 6 bases and 0 bases, there was a span of 12 bases. In germline, CDR1 is MNHEY, CDR2 SVGAGI. CDR3 bases: TGTGCCAGCAGGGCGGGACAGAACTCCTACAATGAGCAGTTCTTC. It encodes CASRAGQNSYNEQFF.

This clonotype was observed a single time. Given a much more abundant clone one base away, this may be a read error. The V and J genes are TRBV19 and TRBJ1-1; D is unclear. Trimming shortened V by 10 bases and J by 1 base, and 7 bases separated the two germline ends. Germline CDR1 reads LNHDA; CDR2 reads SQIVND (reference sequence). The CDR3 has 11 residues. The chain's CDR3 is CAIRANTEAFF. The CDR3 nucleotides are TGTGCCATCCGGGCGAACACTGAAGCTTTCTTT.

This clonotype was seen ten or more times. This sequence joins TRBV13 and TRBJ2-3, with D hard to call. From germline, CDR1 is PRHDT and CDR2 FYEKMQ (reference sequence). The CDR3 totals 14 residues. V lost 2 bases to trimming and J lost 2 bases, with 8 bases between them. This CDR3 is CASSLSLNTDTQYF. For the CDR3, the DNA is TGTGCCAGCAGCTTAAGCTTGAACACAGATACGCAGTATTTT.

Regarding this clonotype: A much larger clone sits a single nucleotide away, making a read error possible. This sequence joins TRBV4-1 and TRBJ2-3, with D possibly TRBD1 on 6 matching bases. CDR1 and CDR2 from the germline V gene are MGHRA and YSYEKL. The CDR3 sequence is 16 residues long. The CDR3 region is CTSSHPGRQVDDTQYF. CDR3 nucleotide sequence: TGCACCAGCAGCCACCCCGGTAGACAGGTGGATGATACGCAGTATTTT.

This clonotype has only a few counts. This chain uses TRBV12-3 or TRBV12-4 with TRBJ2-7; 12 positions match TRBD1. The CDR3 loop spans 16 amino acids. V lost 1 base to trimming and J lost 6 bases; unmatched junction nucleotides: 7. CDR3 residues: CASSLEAGQGALEQYF. The CDR3 DNA follows: TGTGCCAGCAGTTTAGAGGCGGGACAGGGGGCTCTCGAGCAGTACTTC.

This clonotype was seen ten or more times. The chain joins TRBV10-3 to TRBJ2-1, with 7 bases matching TRBD1. Trimming at V came to 4 bases and at J to 12 bases, leaving 18 bases not matched to a gene. This CDR3 comprises 16 residues. Germline CDR1 is ENHRY and CDR2 is SYGVKD. Here the CDR3 reads CAISAISGQRTPGQFF. Here the CDR3 DNA reads TGTGCCATCAGTGCGATATCGGGACAGCGGACCCCTGGGCAGTTCTTC.

This clonotype was counted many times. The chain employs TRBV6-2 or TRBV6-3 and TRBJ1-2; weak D call: TRBD1 (5 bases). Deletions cut 0 bases from V and 3 bases from J, with 8 bases between. The CDR3 length is 14 residues. Germline V gene lookup returns CDR1 MNHEY and CDR2 SVGEGT. CDR3 residues: CASSYSMGDYGYTF. The CDR3 DNA reads as TGTGCCAGCAGTTACTCCATGGGGGACTATGGCTACACCTTC.

Points on this clonotype: This may be a read error: a much more frequent sequence differs by one nucleotide. The chain recombines TRBV10-3 with TRBJ2-7; D not resolved. Germline CDR1 and CDR2: ENHRY and SYGVKD. The CDR3 spans 12 residues. Here the CDR3 reads CAISDDSYERYF. The DNA of the CDR3 is TGTGCCATCAGCGATGACTCCTACGAGCGGTACTTC.

This clonotype was observed at least ten times. The rearrangement joins TRBV5-6 to TRBJ1-5; maybe TRBD1 (6 bases). This CDR3 has 18 residues. The germline gives CDR1 SGHDT, CDR2 YYEEEE. V lost 1 base and J lost 7, with 24 bases in between. As DNA, the CDR3 is TGTGCCAGCAGCTTGTGGGTTCCGCGACAGGATGGTTGGCAGCCCCAGCATTTT. It codes for CASSLWVPRQDGWQPQHF.

The chain employs TRBV4-3 and TRBJ2-7, with D possibly TRBD1 on 6 matching bases. The CDR3 runs to 16 residues. Trimming left V 2 bases short and J 5 bases short, with 19 bases between. Germline V gives CDR1 LGHNA, CDR2 YSLEER. The CDR3 sequence: CASSQLLTGVADEQYF. As DNA, the CDR3 is TGCGCCAGCAGCCAACTCCTGACAGGAGTAGCTGACGAGCAGTACTTC.

With respect to this clonotype: A much larger clonotype is one base distant, so this may be a read error. The genes are TRBV30 and TRBJ2-7; D possibly uses TRBD1 or TRBD2 (5 bases each). CDR1 and CDR2 (germline): GTSNPN, SVGIG (reference sequence). V lost 3 bases to trimming and J lost 1 base, with 16 bases between them. The CDR3 loop spans 15 amino acids. The CDR3 is CAWRGVTASSYEQYF. DNA for the CDR3: TGTGCCTGGAGGGGGGTTACAGCCTCATCCTACGAGCAGTACTTC.

A remark on this clonotype: Being one base from a much bigger clone, this may be a read error. The chain has TRBV6-1 and TRBJ2-2, with a weak D call TRBD2 (5 bases). CDR1 and CDR2 from the germline V gene are MNHNS and SASEGT. V was shortened by 7 bases and J by 1 base, with 10 bases between the two germline ends. There are 14 residues in the CDR3. The CDR3 DNA is TGTGCCAGCAATGAGGGATTGAACACCGGGGAGCTGTTTTTT. This gives the protein CASNEGLNTGELFF.

The sample holds many counts of this clonotype. The genes are TRBV2 and TRBJ2-3; the D gene is possibly TRBD2 (6 bases). V was clipped by 1 base and J by 2 bases, with 13 bases between them. CDR3 length: 16 residues. Germline values: CDR1 SNHLY, CDR2 FYNNEI. The CDR3 nucleotides are TGTGCCAGCAGTGAAGAACTAGCCGGCCTCACAGATACGCAGTATTTT. Its translation is CASSEELAGLTDTQYF.